The T cell receptor beta chain under discussion was sequenced for a study of shared T cell receptors in the human thymus. The trim removed 6 bases at V and 2 bases at J, leaving 9 bases unmatched. CDR1 is LNHDA and CDR2 is SQIVND in the germline V gene (reference sequence). The CDR3 has 16 residues. This table comes from immunoSEQ multiplex PCR, and its TCRdb copy is limited to in-frame clones, with some not included. The repertoire has hundreds of thousands of clones, over 75% of them found once; the top ten carry about 0.0094%. These data are also associated with another study on human thymus T cells. That work adds: The people who donated were healthy Finnish babies having corrective surgery for congenital heart defects. Thymic resections from corrective heart surgery supplied the tissue. V and J genes seemed to be used with bias in thymic and blood repertoires.

The source material was thymocytes. The TCR sequence derives from a boy under two years old with a congenital heart defect. This chain links TRBV19 with TRBJ1-5; 8 bases map to TRBD1. CDR3 protein: CASSKSLTGGNQPQHF. The CDR3, as DNA: TGTGCCAGTAGCAAGTCACTGACAGGGGGCAATCAGCCCCAGCATTTT.